A few counts support the clone carrying this T cell receptor beta chain. The antigen remains undetermined. The data stem from a study of T cells after yellow fever vaccination. Whole-study context: Preparing low-cell-number fractions relied on SMART-Seq v4 Ultra Low Input.

Using its own MiXCR run on the 5' RACE reads, TCRdb lists one record per CDR3 protein. The sample has some 260,000 distinct CDR3 sequences, 5.2% seen once; the top ten hold less than 3.5%. Points from the study as a whole: Some clonotypes were seen in both the CD4 and the CD8 compartments. These made up a small share and likely arose from convergent recombination. Post-booster reappearance was seen for most primary-vaccination clones (about 96% CD4, around 88% CD8).

The CDR3 totals 14 residues. CDR1 SNHLY and CDR2 FYNNEI come from the germline V gene. V was trimmed by 6 bases and J by 3 bases, leaving 12 bases between them. The chain employs TRBV2 and TRBJ1-5; D gene ambiguous. This clonotype was obtained from a man between 18 and 35 years old who received the YFV17D yellow fever vaccine. The input for sequencing was CD4+ T cells sorted from PBMCs, taken on the day of the yellow fever booster vaccination. The DNA for the CDR3 is TGTGCCAGCAGCCCTTTTATGAACAATCAGCCCCAGCATTTT. It is translated as CASSPFMNNQPQHF.